The 29 T cell receptor beta chains presented below share a single source sample, sequenced in a study of shared clonotypes between healthy human individuals (dated by TCRdb to 2020 to 2021). CD8 naive samples were CD45RO-negative cells positively selected for CCR7, giving a CD45RA+CCR7+ population that excluded TemRA cells. Library preparation was by the immunoSEQ multiplex PCR assay. TCRdb holds this immuneACCESS table with in-frame rearrangements only. Some clones are missing; in checked studies, unresolved V genes explain under half, and the rest has no known cause. The sample table contains around 1.9 million clones; only one count was recorded for 80% to 95% of them. The ten largest make up about 1.7% of the sample. Input material: naive CD8+ T cells from PBMCs. Explained via the paper, the cell subset or site label denotes: CD45RA+CCR7+. The source of these receptors is a man younger than 35 in good health. Some clones in this sample may be carry-over from other donors' samples.

V and J are TRBV7-9 and TRBJ1-2; D unclear. V dropped 4 bases and J dropped 2 bases, with 17 bases sitting between them. The CDR3 has 16 amino acids. Germline-derived CDR1 and CDR2 are SEHNR and FQNEAQ (reference sequence). The CDR3 sequence is CASSSQIGPPNYGYTF. CDR3 nucleotides: TGTGCCAGCAGCTCCCAGATCGGGCCCCCAAACTATGGCTACACCTTC.

The genes are TRBV28 and TRBJ1-4, with 7 bases matching TRBD1. Germline V lookup: CDR1 MDHEN, CDR2 SYDVKM. The CDR3 runs to 16 residues. V lost 7 bases, J lost 4 bases, and 12 bases stayed unmatched. The CDR3 bases are TGTGCCAGCATCGGGATGGAGGGGGCCTTTAATGAAAAACTGTTTTTT. It codes for CASIGMEGAFNEKLFF.

The gene calls are TRBV5-4 and TRBJ2-7, with D tentatively TRBD2 (6 bases). Germline V gene lookup returns CDR1 SGHNT and CDR2 YYREEE (reference sequence). V was trimmed by 1 base and J by 4 bases, leaving 9 bases between them. The CDR3 has 13 amino acids. The CDR3 is CASSLWTTYEQYF. Written as DNA, the CDR3 is TGTGCCAGCAGCTTGTGGACTACGTACGAGCAGTACTTC.

For this clone: Other DNA sequences from this sample encode an identical CDR3 as well. The V and J genes are TRBV28 and TRBJ2-1, with no clear D. This CDR3 region has 10 residues. The V gene's germline CDR1 is MDHEN and CDR2 SYDVKM. Deletions cut 6 bases from V and 7 bases from J, with 4 bases between. CDR3 loop: CASSLNEQFF. The CDR3 nucleotides read TGTGCCAGCAGCCTGAATGAGCAGTTCTTC.

The chain has TRBV5-1 and TRBJ2-7, with 14 bases matching TRBD2. This CDR3 is built from 16 residues. The V and J ends lost 4 bases and 3 bases, in that order; junction bases with no gene match: 6. Germline loops: CDR1 SGHRS, CDR2 YFSETQ. The CDR3 spells CASSPGLAGGNYEQYF. The CDR3 DNA follows: TGCGCCAGCAGCCCCGGACTAGCGGGAGGCAACTACGAGCAGTACTTC.

Comments on this clone: The same CDR3 arises from other DNA sequences in this sample as well. The rearrangement links TRBV7-9 to TRBJ1-1; D unclear. The CDR3 spans 12 residues. Germline loops: CDR1 SEHNR, CDR2 FQNEAQ (reference sequence). With 1 base removed from V and 6 bases from J, the gap between germline ends came to 6 bases. CDR3 sequence reads: CASSLGPSEAFF. CDR3 nucleotides: TGTGCCAGCAGCTTAGGCCCCTCTGAAGCTTTCTTT.

The chain recombines TRBV27 with TRBJ2-1; 7 bases agree with TRBD2. V was clipped by 8 bases and J by 3 bases; unmatched bases: 1. The CDR3 covers 12 residues. The germline CDR1 and CDR2 sequences are MNHEY and SMNVEV (reference sequence). CDR3 nucleotides: TGTGCCAGCGGGACTATCTACAATGAGCAGTTCTTC. The encoded protein is CASGTIYNEQFF.

The CDR3 here is CASRPCEQYF. The CDR3 coding sequence is TGTGCCAGCAGACCCTGCGAGCAGTACTTC. J is TRBJ2-7 and V is TRBV27; D unclear. V lost 6 bases, J lost 6 bases, and 6 bases lay in between. This CDR3 has 10 amino acids. Germline assignment: CDR1 MNHEY and CDR2 SMNVEV (reference sequence).

This sequence joins TRBV19 and TRBJ2-7, with 7 nucleotides matching TRBD1. The V gene end was trimmed by 4 bases and the J gene end by 3 bases; junction bases not matched to a gene: 6. The CDR3 has 14 residues. Germline V gene data show CDR1 as LNHDA and CDR2 as SQIVND (reference sequence). CDR3 loop: CASSSRDSYYEQYF. The CDR3 DNA reads TGTGCCAGTAGTAGCCGGGACAGCTACTACGAGCAGTACTTC.

The chain is built from TRBV6-5 and TRBJ2-7, with 10 bases matching TRBD2. There are 15 residues in the CDR3. The V gene's germline CDR1 is MNHEY and CDR2 SVGAGI. J lost 3 bases, V lost 5 bases, and 7 bases had no gene match. In DNA form, the CDR3 reads TGTGCCAGCAGTCCCGGACTAGCGGCTTACTACGAGCAGTACTTC. It translates to CASSPGLAAYYEQYF.

The gene calls are TRBV9 and TRBJ2-3, with D maybe TRBD1 (6 bases). The CDR3 sequence is 17 residues long. V lost 3 bases, J lost 5 bases, and 22 bases lay in between. Germline loops: CDR1 SGDLS, CDR2 YYNGEE. The CDR3 DNA sequence: TGTGCCAGCAGCGAGAGGGGGTCGGGGACGAGAGAAGATACGCAGTATTTT. Translating it yields CASSERGSGTREDTQYF.

The chain couples TRBV2 to TRBJ2-1, with 13 nucleotides matching TRBD2. Germline V gene data show CDR1 as SNHLY and CDR2 as FYNNEI. Losses at the gene ends were 10 bases for V and 3 bases for J; bases not matched to a gene: 6. There are 15 residues in the CDR3. The CDR3 bases are TGTGCCACCTACAGGACTAGCGGGAGCTACAATGAGCAGTTCTTC. Protein product: CATYRTSGSYNEQFF.

The table lists this clone with a few counts. The chain joins TRBV27 to TRBJ1-1; no definite D call. The CDR3 covers 14 residues. Germline V lookup: CDR1 MNHEY, CDR2 SMNVEV (reference sequence). Between the trimmed V and J ends, which lost 1 base and 0 bases, there was a span of 6 bases. CDR3 coding DNA: TGTGCCAGCAGTTTATTAAACATGAACACTGAAGCTTTCTTT. Protein: CASSLLNMNTEAFF.

This chain links TRBV9 with TRBJ2-2; 7 bases are shared with TRBD1. Germline CDR1 reads SGDLS; CDR2 reads YYNGEE. J was trimmed by 4 bases and V by 3 bases; bases with no gene match: 15. There are 18 residues in the CDR3. Here the CDR3 DNA reads TGTGCCAGCAGCGCGGGACAGATGATCACAGGTGGCACCGGGGAGCTGTTTTTT. Translating gives CASSAGQMITGGTGELFF.

The V and J genes are TRBV29-1 and TRBJ1-5, with 7 bases fitting TRBD1. V gave up 4 bases and J gave up 7 bases; unmatched junction bases: 16. The CDR3 is 16 residues long. CDR1 is SQVTM, CDR2 ANQGSEA, per germline. The CDR3 here is CSVVDSGGGPRQPQHF. CDR3 in DNA: TGCAGCGTTGTCGACTCAGGGGGGGGTCCGAGGCAGCCCCAGCATTTT. The full variable domain, completed using reference TRBV29-1 and TRBJ1-5, is SAVISQKPSRDICQRGTSLTIQCQVDSQVTMMFWYRQQPGQSLTLIATANQGSEATYESGFVIDKFPISRPNLTFSTLTVSNMSPEDSSIYLCSVVDSGGGPRQPQHFGDGTRLSIL.

The chain recombines TRBV7-2 with TRBJ2-1, with D unresolved. Germline CDR1 and CDR2: SGHTA and FQGNSA. The CDR3 spans 13 residues. V lost 5 bases, J lost 5 bases, and 10 bases lay in between. CDR3 nucleotide sequence: TGTGCCAGCAGCCCCATGGCGCACAATGAGCAGTTCTTC. It is translated as CASSPMAHNEQFF.

For the CDR3, the DNA is TGTGCCAGCGCTGCGACAGGGGAAGATGAAAAACTGTTTTTT. It specifies CASAATGEDEKLFF. The chain recombines TRBV28 with TRBJ1-4; 8 positions match TRBD1. This CDR3 spans 14 amino acids. Germline V lookup: CDR1 MDHEN, CDR2 SYDVKM. The ends lost 8 bases at V and 6 bases at J; junction bases unmatched: 8. Full variable domain (remainder filled in from reference TRBV28 and TRBJ1-4): DVKVTQSSRYLVKRTGEKVFLECVQDMDHENMFWYRQDPGLGLRLIYFSYDVKMKEKGDIPEGYSVSREKKERFSLILESASTNQTSMYLCASAATGEDEKLFFGSGTQLSVL.

The rearrangement joins TRBV2 to TRBJ2-7; either TRBD1 or TRBD2 may fit D (5 bases each). CDR3 length: 12 amino acids. Germline assignment: CDR1 SNHLY and CDR2 FYNNEI. Between the trimmed V and J ends, which lost 10 bases and 4 bases, there was a span of 14 bases. CDR3 sequence: CAMTAVGYEQYF. The CDR3 DNA reads as TGTGCCATGACAGCGGTTGGTTACGAGCAGTACTTC.

V and J are TRBV7-8 and TRBJ1-5; 7 bases agree with TRBD1. Germline V gene sequence: CDR1 SGHVS, CDR2 FQNEAQ. Trimming took 6 bases from V and 0 from J; bases not matched to a gene: 20. The length of the CDR3 is 20 residues. The CDR3 sequence: CASSMGGRTGERYSNQPQHF. In nucleotides, the CDR3 is TGTGCCAGCAGTATGGGGGGTAGGACAGGAGAAAGGTATAGCAATCAGCCCCAGCATTTT.

The genes are TRBV7-9 and TRBJ2-1; D gene uncertain. CDR1 and CDR2 from the germline V gene are SEHNR and FQNEAQ (reference sequence). The V gene lost 6 bases and the J gene lost 2 bases, with 17 bases spanning the gap. The CDR3 is 16 residues long. CDR3 bases: TGTGCCAGCAGTCTAGACGGGTTCCTCCCCTACAATGAGCAGTTCTTC. Translating it yields CASSLDGFLPYNEQFF. The complete variable domain, with remaining parts taken from reference TRBV7-9 and TRBJ2-1, reads DTGVSQNPRHKITKRGQNVTFRCDPISEHNRLYWYRQTLGQGPEFLTYFQNEAQLEKSRLLSDRFSAERPKGSFSTLEIQRTEQGDSAMYLCASSLDGFLPYNEQFFGPGTRLTVL.

This sequence joins TRBV6-6 and TRBJ1-3; D might be TRBD1 (5 bases). The germline CDR1 and CDR2 sequences are MNHNY and SVGAGI (reference sequence). CDR3 length: 16 residues. The germline V and J ends were trimmed by 8 bases and 1 base, with 18 bases remaining between them. The CDR3 region is CASLRGRPSSGNTIYF. For the CDR3, the DNA is TGTGCCAGCCTAAGGGGACGGCCGTCGTCTGGAAACACCATATATTTT.

This sequence joins TRBV11-2 and TRBJ2-7; the match to TRBD2 covers 9 bases. Germline V CDR1 and CDR2: SGHAT, FQNNGV. The CDR3 loop spans 13 amino acids. V shed 5 bases, J shed 6 bases, and the junction held 5 bases outside the gene matches. CDR3 coding DNA: TGTGCCAGCAGCCGGACTAGCGATTCCGAGCAGTACTTC. Protein product: CASSRTSDSEQYF. Together with reference TRBV11-2 and TRBJ2-7, the CDR3 gives the full variable domain: EAGVAQSPRYKIIEKRQSVAFWCNPISGHATLYWYQQILGQGPKLLIQFQNNGVVDDSQLPKDRFSAERLKGVDSTLKIQPAKLEDSAVYLCASSRTSDSEQYFGPGTRLTVT.

The chain combines TRBV27 with TRBJ1-4; TRBD1 agrees at 7 bases. V was clipped by 6 bases and J by 3 bases; unmatched bases: 7. There are 15 residues in the CDR3. In germline, CDR1 is MNHEY, CDR2 SMNVEV (reference sequence). CDR3 protein: CASRPRDSSNEKLFF. Here the CDR3 DNA reads TGTGCCAGCAGACCCAGGGACAGTTCTAATGAAAAACTGTTTTTT.

V is TRBV5-6 and J is TRBJ1-2; TRBD1 matches 7 bases. V lost 0 bases and J lost 8; bases outside the gene matches: 10. CDR1 is SGHDT and CDR2 is YYEEEE in the germline V gene. This CDR3 region has 15 residues. CDR3 nucleotide sequence: TGTGCCAGCAGCTTGGAAGAAGGGGGCCAAGGAGGCTACACCTTC. It is translated as CASSLEEGGQGGYTF.

This clone was seen just once. The rearrangement links TRBV9 to TRBJ2-2; D not resolved. CDR3 length: 11 amino acids. Germline CDR1 and CDR2: SGDLS and YYNGEE. With 3 bases removed from V and 6 bases from J, the gap between germline ends came to 3 bases. CDR3 amino acids: CASSDPGELFF. The DNA for the CDR3 is TGTGCCAGCAGCGATCCCGGGGAGCTGTTTTTT.

The rearrangement links TRBV27 to TRBJ2-7; D is uncertain. This CDR3 has 12 residues. The germline V and J ends were trimmed by 8 bases and 6 bases, with 14 bases remaining between them. CDR1 is MNHEY and CDR2 is SMNVEV in the germline V gene (reference sequence). In DNA form, the CDR3 reads TGTGCCAGCGAACCCGCAGCCGGCGAGCAGTACTTC. Amino acid sequence: CASEPAAGEQYF.

V gene TRBV7-9 combines with J gene TRBJ2-7; D not certain. Germline CDR1 and CDR2: SEHNR and FQNEAQ (reference sequence). The V end was cut by 5 bases, the J end by 1 base, with 18 bases between. The CDR3 extends over 16 amino acids. The CDR3: CASSNPGLMTSYEQYF. In DNA form, the CDR3 reads TGTGCCAGCAGCAACCCCGGCCTGATGACATCCTACGAGCAGTACTTC.

The genes are TRBV7-9 and TRBJ2-5, with D perhaps TRBD2 (5 bases). The V end lost 5 bases, the J end lost 4 bases, and 14 bases lay between the germline ends. The length of the CDR3 is 14 residues. From germline, CDR1 is SEHNR and CDR2 FQNEAQ (reference sequence). The CDR3 here is CASSAGGQRETQYF. The CDR3 region has the DNA TGTGCCAGCAGCGCCGGAGGTCAGCGAGAGACCCAGTACTTC.

As DNA, the CDR3 is TGTGCCAGCAGCGTAAGGGGGACTAGCGGGAGGCTATACAATGAGCAGTTCTTC. It is translated as CASSVRGTSGRLYNEQFF. The chain has TRBV9 and TRBJ2-1; 15 positions match TRBD2. Germline V gives CDR1 SGDLS, CDR2 YYNGEE. CDR3 length equals 18 residues. The ends lost 1 base at V and 4 bases at J; junction bases unmatched: 6.